Listed below are T cell receptor beta chains from one sample, sequenced in a study of response to subunit inactivated influenza vaccine. One entry per CDR3 protein results from TCRdb running MiXCR on the RT-PCR reads. The data contain some 540,000 distinct CDR3 sequences, roughly a quarter of them singletons. These records were also assigned to another study, of T cells expressing NK-cell markers.

Here the sequenced sample was CD4+ T cells sorted from PBMCs, taken roughly 13 days after vaccination. These receptor sequences come from a man aged 50 to 59 who received an inactivated influenza vaccine. Both conserved end residues are part of each CDR3. Each record gives: D gene, V gene, clone size, J gene, CDR3 DNA, CDR3 protein. The D gene is left open where the match is weak. Size tells how often a clone was seen (once, few, many) or the class of an expanded clone, and some rows leave it out.

d_gene: TRBD1
v_gene: TRBV5-1
abundance: few
j_gene: TRBJ1-2
CDR3nt: TGCGCCAGCAGCTTGGGACCCGGGACAGGGGGCGACTATGGCTACACCTTC
CDR3aa: CASSLGPGTGGDYGYTF

d_gene: .
v_gene: TRBV10-3
abundance: few
j_gene: TRBJ1-4
CDR3nt: TGTGCCATCAGTGCGTCTGGGGGGGGAAGTGAAAAACTGTTTTTT
CDR3aa: CAISASGGGSEKLFF

d_gene: .
v_gene: TRBV11-1
abundance: few
j_gene: TRBJ1-1
CDR3nt: TGTGCCAGCAGCTTAAAGCGTGCGGGCACTGAAGCTTTCTTT
CDR3aa: CASSLKRAGTEAFF

d_gene: TRBD2
v_gene: TRBV29-1
abundance: .
j_gene: TRBJ2-7
CDR3nt: TGCAGCGTTGAAGTAAGGACTAGCGGCCGAAGGTACGAGCAGTACTTC
CDR3aa: CSVEVRTSGRRYEQYF

d_gene: .
v_gene: TRBV6-1
abundance: .
j_gene: TRBJ1-5
CDR3nt: TGTGCCAGCCGGACGGCTATCAATCAGCCCCAGCATTTT
CDR3aa: CASRTAINQPQHF

d_gene: .
v_gene: TRBV20-1
abundance: few
j_gene: TRBJ2-7
CDR3nt: TGCAGTGCTAGGGGACCCGAGCAGTACTTC
CDR3aa: CSARGPEQYF

d_gene: TRBD2
v_gene: TRBV5-1
abundance: few
j_gene: TRBJ2-1
CDR3nt: TGCGCCAGCAGCTCGGGACTAGCGGGGGGGACTTCCCGCGATGAGCAGTTCTTC
CDR3aa: CASSSGLAGGTSRDEQFF

d_gene: TRBD2
v_gene: TRBV4-1
abundance: .
j_gene: TRBJ2-3
CDR3nt: TGCGCCAGCAGCCCGGGGAGGTGGCGGGAGTTGGCAGATACGCAGTATTTT
CDR3aa: CASSPGRWRELADTQYF

d_gene: TRBD2
v_gene: TRBV4-2
abundance: .
j_gene: TRBJ2-2
CDR3nt: TGTGCCAGCAGCCAAGGACTAGCGGGAGAAGAGGCCGGGGAGCTGTTTTTT
CDR3aa: CASSQGLAGEEAGELFF

d_gene: .
v_gene: TRBV20-1
abundance: .
j_gene: TRBJ2-1
CDR3nt: TGCAGTGCTAGAAGTACTCGGTTCTACAATGAGCAGTTCTTC
CDR3aa: CSARSTRFYNEQFF

d_gene: .
v_gene: TRBV29-1
abundance: .
j_gene: TRBJ1-2
CDR3nt: TGCAGCGTTGAAAGGGGGAACGACTATGGCTACACCTTC
CDR3aa: CSVERGNDYGYTF

d_gene: .
v_gene: TRBV6-1
abundance: .
j_gene: TRBJ2-2
CDR3nt: TGTGCCATTCAAAATAGGGGAAGAGACACCGGGGAGCTGTTTTTT
CDR3aa: CAIQNRGRDTGELFF

d_gene: .
v_gene: TRBV19
abundance: .
j_gene: TRBJ2-5
CDR3nt: TGTGCCAGTAGTAAGTCCAGCGGAGAGACCCAGTACTTC
CDR3aa: CASSKSSGETQYF

d_gene: .
v_gene: TRBV7-2
abundance: .
j_gene: TRBJ2-3
CDR3nt: TGTGCCAGCAGTAGTGGATCTGGCGCAGCACAGATAACGCAGTATTTT
CDR3aa: CASSSGSGAAQITQYF

d_gene: .
v_gene: TRBV4-1
abundance: few
j_gene: TRBJ1-1
CDR3nt: TGCGCCAGCAGCCAAGTTAGAGGCGAAGCTTTCTTT
CDR3aa: CASSQVRGEAFF

d_gene: .
v_gene: TRBV9
abundance: .
j_gene: TRBJ2-3
CDR3nt: TGTGCCAGCAGCGCGGACCCCCCACGAAAAATAGTCACAGATACGCAGTATTTT
CDR3aa: CASSADPPRKIVTDTQYF

d_gene: .
v_gene: TRBV4-3
abundance: few
j_gene: TRBJ1-4
CDR3nt: TGCGCCAGCAGCCAAGAGTACTACGGGAATGAAAAACTGTTTTTT
CDR3aa: CASSQEYYGNEKLFF

d_gene: .
v_gene: TRBV5-1
abundance: .
j_gene: TRBJ2-1
CDR3nt: TGCGCCAGCAGCCTCACTCAGAGCTCCTACAATGAGCAGTTCTTC
CDR3aa: CASSLTQSSYNEQFF

d_gene: .
v_gene: TRBV6-1
abundance: .
j_gene: TRBJ2-4
CDR3nt: TGTGCCAGCACGCAGGGAGAGGCGGCCAAAAACATTCAGTACTTC
CDR3aa: CASTQGEAAKNIQYF

d_gene: .
v_gene: TRBV15
abundance: few
j_gene: TRBJ1-5
CDR3nt: TGTGCCACCAGCATTTGGGGGGCTGAACAGCCCCAGCATTTT
CDR3aa: CATSIWGAEQPQHF

d_gene: .
v_gene: TRBV2
abundance: few
j_gene: TRBJ2-2
CDR3nt: TGTGCCAGCAGTGAAAGGGGCGGAGGGAACACCGGGGAGCTGTTTTTT
CDR3aa: CASSERGGGNTGELFF

d_gene: .
v_gene: TRBV3-1
abundance: few
j_gene: TRBJ2-7
CDR3nt: TGTGCCAGCAGCCAGAGGTGGTCGCGGACAGCTAGTAACGAGCAGTACTTC
CDR3aa: CASSQRWSRTASNEQYF

d_gene: .
v_gene: TRBV15
abundance: few
j_gene: TRBJ1-3
CDR3nt: TGTGCCACCACTTTGGGGGTTGTCTCTGGAAACACCATATATTTT
CDR3aa: CATTLGVVSGNTIYF

d_gene: .
v_gene: TRBV11-1
abundance: once
j_gene: TRBJ2-3
CDR3nt: TGTGCCAGCAGCTTAGGGGACACCACGGATACGCAGTATTTT
CDR3aa: CASSLGDTTDTQYF

d_gene: .
v_gene: TRBV29-1
abundance: few
j_gene: TRBJ1-1
CDR3nt: TGCAGCGTTGGGGGGGGGAGCACTGAAGCTTTCTTT
CDR3aa: CSVGGGSTEAFF

d_gene: TRBD1
v_gene: TRBV6-2/TRBV6-3
abundance: once
j_gene: TRBJ2-5
CDR3nt: TGTGCCAGCAGTGAGACAGGGTTGGGAGAGACCCAGTACTTC
CDR3aa: CASSETGLGETQYF

d_gene: TRBD1
v_gene: TRBV20-1
abundance: .
j_gene: TRBJ2-1
CDR3nt: TGCAGTGCTAGAGGGGGGAGGAGGACAGGGAGCTCCTACAATGAGCAGTTCTTC
CDR3aa: CSARGGRRTGSSYNEQFF

d_gene: TRBD2
v_gene: TRBV28
abundance: few
j_gene: TRBJ2-3
CDR3nt: TGTGCCAGCCTAGCGGGAGCAGATACGCAGTATTTT
CDR3aa: CASLAGADTQYF